The sequence of this T cell receptor (beta chain) was determined in a study of blood T cell repertoires in COVID-19. The wider study: Donors in the United States, Italy and Spain gave samples during acute or convalescent COVID-19.

This clone was detected only once. As originally analysed: Scientists estimated how many nucleated cells there were by amplifying reference gene primers. Assay used: immunoSEQ multiplex PCR; TCRdb lists only in-frame clones, some missing. Clone size and V and J calls were adopted from that table, with D and trimming inferred from the DNA. The repertoire consists of over 45,000 clones, with around 90% occurring once and the leading ten covering 6% to 7%. Trimming took off 0 bases at V and 0 bases at J, with 9 bases between the two ends. In germline, CDR1 is ENHRY, CDR2 SYGVKD. The CDR3 totals 16 residues.

This chain uses TRBV10-3 with TRBJ1-5, with D tentatively TRBD1 (5 bases). The receptor was derived from a man in his fifties or sixties with active COVID-19. Specimen: peripheral blood. CDR3 region: CAISESGRGSNQPQHF. In DNA, the CDR3 is TGTGCCATCAGTGAGTCAGGAAGGGGTAGCAATCAGCCCCAGCATTTT.